Sequencing of this T cell receptor beta chain was carried out in a study of CD8+CD57+ T cells in acquired aplastic anemia. Study-level information: Sorted CD4+ plus CD8+ cells gave DNA averaging around 3.2 ug. Study outcomes and limitations: In common between the patients and the controls were twenty-nine CD8+ CDR3 sequences.

V dropped 8 bases and J dropped 8 bases, with 15 bases sitting between them. The CDR3 extends over 12 amino acids. Per germline, CDR1 MNHNY and CDR2 SVGAGI (reference sequence). Template material for TCR beta VDJ and CDR3 profiling consisted of genomic DNA. Via MiXCR, TCRdb re-called the reads, giving one row per CDR3 protein. The top ten hold around 46% of the sample, which has under 200,000 distinct CDR3 sequences, less than 65% seen once. The sample holds many counts of this clonotype. What it binds is unknown. This receptor was identified in a human donor with severe aplastic anemia or a healthy control (not recorded which). The chain couples TRBV6-6 to TRBJ1-1; TRBD1 is a possible D gene (5 bases). Sequencing was done on a sample of sorted CD4+, CD8+, or CD8+CD57+ T cells (not recorded which) from PBMCs. The CDR3 here is CASRGTGGEAFF. DNA of the CDR3: TGTGCCAGCCGAGGAACCGGGGGAGAAGCTTTCTTT.